The 14 T cell receptor beta chains given below trace back to one sample, sequenced in a study of cytomegalovirus exposure and HLA in healthy donors. 13 Jbeta primers and 60 Vbeta primers were used for the PCR. Using immunoSEQ multiplex PCR, the repertoire was profiled, and TCRdb retains in-frame clones only, with some absent. The sample yields around 190,000 clones, around 80% seen once. Specimen: PBMCs. The receptor set was obtained from a man between 35 and 55 years old in good health and CMV-seropositive.

The V gene is TRBV28, the J gene TRBJ2-1; 7 nucleotides match TRBD2. Losses at the gene ends were 3 bases for V and 15 bases for J; bases not matched to a gene: 11. The length of the CDR3 is 13 residues. CDR1 is MDHEN and CDR2 is SYDVKM in the germline V gene. CDR3 residues: CASSFEAGEVAFF. CDR3 nucleotide sequence: TGTGCCAGCAGTTTTGAGGCGGGAGAGGTAGCGTTCTTC.

This clone was found once. The chain joins TRBV9 to TRBJ2-7; D possibly corresponds to TRBD2 (5 bases). The germline V gene encodes CDR1 SGDLS and CDR2 YYNGEE. This CDR3 is 15 amino acids long. The V gene lost 5 bases and the J gene lost 0 bases, with 15 bases spanning the gap. This CDR3 is CASSALGSGSYEQYF. Written as DNA, the CDR3 is TGTGCCAGCAGTGCCTTAGGGAGCGGCTCCTACGAGCAGTACTTC.

There are a few counts of this clone. The chain couples TRBV5-5 to TRBJ2-7; 10 nucleotides agree with TRBD1. Germline CDR1 is SGHKS and CDR2 is YYEKEE (reference sequence). The CDR3 runs to 16 residues. V lost 2 bases to trimming and J lost 2 bases; unmatched junction nucleotides: 7. This chain's CDR3 is CASSFSPDRGTYEQYF. Here the CDR3 DNA reads TGTGCCAGCAGCTTTAGCCCGGACAGGGGGACCTACGAGCAGTACTTC. The complete variable domain, with remaining parts taken from reference TRBV5-5 and TRBJ2-7, reads DAGVTQSPTHLIKTRGQQVTLRCSPISGHKSVSWYQQVLGQGPQFIFQYYEKEERGRGNFPDRFSARQFPNYSSELNVNALLLGDSALYLCASSFSPDRGTYEQYFGPGTRLTVT.

The sample holds a few counts of this clone. The genes are TRBV19 and TRBJ1-3; the D gene is possibly TRBD1 (6 bases). Germline V CDR1 and CDR2: LNHDA, SQIVND (reference sequence). V was trimmed by 5 bases and J by 1 base, leaving 12 bases between them. This CDR3 contains 15 residues. The CDR3 loop is CASSAGQLSGNTIYF. CDR3 DNA sequence: TGTGCCAGTAGTGCTGGACAGCTGTCTGGAAACACCATATATTTT. The full variable domain, its missing parts supplied by reference TRBV19 and TRBJ1-3, is DGGITQSPKYLFRKEGQNVTLSCEQNLNHDAMYWYRQDPGQGLRLIYYSQIVNDFQKGDIAEGYSVSREKKESFPLTVTSAQKNPTAFYLCASSAGQLSGNTIYFGEGSWLTVV.

In its sample, this clone was seen a few times. The chain employs TRBV29-1 and TRBJ1-2, with TRBD1 matching over 9 bases. The CDR3 has 11 amino acids. CDR1 is SQVTM and CDR2 is ANQGSEA in the germline V gene. V dropped 8 bases and J dropped 6; count of bases not matched to a gene: 4. CDR3 amino acids: CSTDRGDGYTF. CDR3 nucleotide sequence: TGCAGCACCGACAGGGGGGATGGCTACACCTTC.

The genes are TRBV9 and TRBJ2-1, with 11 bases aligning to TRBD2. This CDR3 is 14 amino acids long. CDR1 SGDLS and CDR2 YYNGEE come from the germline V gene. V lost 4 bases to trimming and J lost 13 bases; unmatched junction nucleotides: 10. The CDR3 nucleotides are TGTGCCAGCAGCTTCCTGGGACTAGCGGTCTCACAGTTCTTC. Translating gives CASSFLGLAVSQFF.

This chain links TRBV18 with TRBJ1-3, with a weak D call TRBD1 (6 bases). Germline loops: CDR1 KGHSH, CDR2 LQKENI. V dropped 2 bases and J dropped 0 bases, with 8 bases sitting between them. The CDR3 runs to 15 residues. CDR3: CASSPAGASGNTIYF. The CDR3 nucleotides are TGTGCCAGCTCACCAGCGGGGGCCTCTGGAAACACCATATATTTT.

This chain uses TRBV6-5 with TRBJ1-6; TRBD1 aligns across 7 bases. This CDR3 region has 14 residues. Germline V gene lookup returns CDR1 MNHEY and CDR2 SVGAGI. The J segment lost 6 bases and the V segment lost 5 bases, leaving 4 bases of the junction unmatched. CDR3 sequence reads: CASSRDSSNSPLHF. CDR3 coding DNA: TGTGCCAGCAGTCGGGACAGTTCTAATTCACCCCTCCACTTT.

This clone was observed once. The rearrangement joins TRBV6-5 to TRBJ1-4; 7 positions agree with TRBD1. V dropped 6 bases and J dropped 7; count of bases not matched to a gene: 8. The CDR3 is 14 amino acids. Germline V gives CDR1 MNHEY, CDR2 SVGAGI. The DNA for the CDR3 is TGTGCCAGCAGACTACAGGGGCTGGGTGAAAAACTGTTTTTT. It specifies CASRLQGLGEKLFF.

V and J are TRBV19 and TRBJ2-7, with D possibly matching TRBD2 (5 bases). The CDR3 totals 15 residues. V was cut by 6 bases and J by 2 bases, with 17 bases left in between. Germline lookup yields CDR1 LNHDA and CDR2 SQIVND (reference sequence). The CDR3 DNA is TGTGCCAGTAGGCTCTCAATTGGGAGCGCCTACGAGCAGTACTTC. It encodes CASRLSIGSAYEQYF.

The chain links TRBV7-2 to TRBJ2-7; 7 positions match TRBD1. V was pared by 2 bases and J by 6 bases, with 10 bases of the junction left unmatched. The CDR3 length is 15 residues. Germline lookup yields CDR1 SGHTA and CDR2 FQGNSA. CDR3 DNA: TGTGCCAGCAGCTTATTTCATCAAGGGGGCGGCGAGCAGTACTTC. Its protein is CASSLFHQGGGEQYF.

The rearrangement uses TRBV28 and TRBJ2-3; TRBD2 matches 12 bases. V gave up 8 bases and J gave up 6 bases; unmatched junction bases: 6. Germline CDR1 reads MDHEN; CDR2 reads SYDVKM. CDR3 size: 14 residues. The CDR3 region is CASELAGGGDTQYF. The CDR3 nucleotides are TGTGCCAGCGAACTAGCGGGAGGTGGGGATACGCAGTATTTT.

The genes are TRBV13 and TRBJ2-5; D possibly corresponds to TRBD2 (6 bases). The germline CDR1 and CDR2 sequences are PRHDT and FYEKMQ (reference sequence). V was shortened by 8 bases and J by 8 bases, with 33 bases between the two germline ends. This CDR3 has 18 amino acids. The CDR3 nucleotides are TGTGCCAGCTCTACATCCTGGGGGGTTGACCTCATGGGAAATACCCAGTACTTC. Protein product: CASSTSWGVDLMGNTQYF. Full variable domain (missing parts from reference TRBV13 and TRBJ2-5): AAGVIQSPRHLIKEKRETATLKCYPIPRHDTVYWYQQGPGQDPQFLISFYEKMQSDKGSIPDRFSAQQFSDYHSELNMSSLELGDSALYFCASSTSWGVDLMGNTQYFGPGTRLLVL.

The chain has TRBV15 and TRBJ1-2; 9 nucleotides match TRBD1. The germline gives CDR1 LNHNV, CDR2 YYDKDF (reference sequence). The CDR3 has 16 residues. The trim removed 3 bases at V and 5 bases at J, leaving 10 bases unmatched. CDR3 residues: CATSRGQGLHGYGYTF. CDR3 DNA sequence: TGTGCCACCAGCAGGGGACAGGGACTCCATGGATATGGCTACACCTTC.